The clone carrying this TCR beta chain was recorded a few times. Antigen: not known. The read falls 3 residues short of the CDR3 end, and the missing part is taken from the germline J gene. The data originate from a study of T cell clonality in common variable immunodeficiency. Using immunoSEQ multiplex PCR, the repertoire was profiled, and TCRdb retains in-frame clones only, with some absent. The sample was found to contain 30,000 to 40,000 clones, and every one recurs. J gave up 3 bases and V 8 bases, and 15 bases lay outside the gene matches. The CDR3 length is 16 residues. Study-wide points: In common variable immunodeficiency, TCR beta chains reportedly carried fewer deletions and N-nucleotide insertions.

The material sequenced was peripheral blood mononuclear cells. This TCR was recovered from a human donor with common variable immunodeficiency. The gene calls are TRBV23-1 and TRBJ2-7, with 8 nucleotides matching TRBD1. TRBV23-1 is assigned to the ORF class and has an uncertain function. CDR3 bases read: TGCGCCAGCCCCCAGTCGATAACAGGGGGACTCTACGAG. Translation gives CASPQSITGGLYE. The complete CDR3 reads CASPQSITGGLYEQYF.